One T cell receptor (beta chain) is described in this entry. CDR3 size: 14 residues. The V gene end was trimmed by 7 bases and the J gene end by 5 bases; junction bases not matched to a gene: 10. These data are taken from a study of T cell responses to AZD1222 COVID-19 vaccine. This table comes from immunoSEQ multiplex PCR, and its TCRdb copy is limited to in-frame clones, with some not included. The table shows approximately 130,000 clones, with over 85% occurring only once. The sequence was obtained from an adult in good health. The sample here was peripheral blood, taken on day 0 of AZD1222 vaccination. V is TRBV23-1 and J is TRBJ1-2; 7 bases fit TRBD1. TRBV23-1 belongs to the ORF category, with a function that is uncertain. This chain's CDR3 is CASTTDRAVYGYTF. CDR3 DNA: TGCGCCAGCACTACTGACAGGGCGGTTTATGGCTACACCTTC.